This TCR beta chain was obtained from a study of blood T cell repertoires in COVID-19. Assay: immunoSEQ multiplex PCR; the TCRdb copy retains only in-frame clones and omits some. There are 200,000 to 250,000 clones in the sample; approximately 80% occur only once, and just under 7.5% lies in the top ten. This CDR3 has 16 residues. Trimming cost V 3 bases and J 1 base, with 15 bases left between them. Looked up from germline, CDR1 is LGHNA and CDR2 is YNFKEQ. This sequence originates from a woman aged 50 to 60 with acute or convalescent COVID-19. The chain recombines TRBV4-2 with TRBJ1-2, with D possibly TRBD1 on 6 matching bases. What was sequenced was peripheral blood. The CDR3 loop is CASSQDRQEINYGYTF. DNA of the CDR3: TGTGCCAGCAGCCAGGACCGACAGGAGATTAACTATGGCTACACCTTC.